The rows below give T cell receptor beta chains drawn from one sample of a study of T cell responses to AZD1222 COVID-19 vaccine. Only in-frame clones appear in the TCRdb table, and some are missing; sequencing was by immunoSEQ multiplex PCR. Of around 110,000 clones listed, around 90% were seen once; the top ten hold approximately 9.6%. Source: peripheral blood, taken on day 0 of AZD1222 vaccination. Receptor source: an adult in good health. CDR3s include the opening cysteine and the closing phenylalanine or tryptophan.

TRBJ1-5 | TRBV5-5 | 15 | CASSLGRFSNQPQHF
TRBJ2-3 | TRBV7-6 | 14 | CASSLTGGPGTQYF
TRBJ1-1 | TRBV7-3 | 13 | CASSSGLNTEAFF
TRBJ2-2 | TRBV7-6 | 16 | CASSPQGATVSGELFF
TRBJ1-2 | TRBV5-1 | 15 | CASSLGQGIEDGYTF
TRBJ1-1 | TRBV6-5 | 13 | CASRSGRVTEAFF
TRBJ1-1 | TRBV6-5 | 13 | CASRYQGSTEAFF
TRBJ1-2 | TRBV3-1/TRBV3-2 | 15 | CASSPAIGRAGGYTF
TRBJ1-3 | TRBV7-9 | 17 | CASRPRGEGTLGNTIYF
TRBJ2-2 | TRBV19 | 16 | CASSTTGTRNTGELFF
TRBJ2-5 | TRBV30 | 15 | CAWSARGSSKETQYF
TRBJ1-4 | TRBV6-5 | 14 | CASTLSATNEKLFF
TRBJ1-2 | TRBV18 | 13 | CASSPRRKDGYTF
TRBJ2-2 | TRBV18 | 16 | CASSPPPGGDTGELFF
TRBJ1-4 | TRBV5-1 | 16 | CASSRTWGTANEKLFF
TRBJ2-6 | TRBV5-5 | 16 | CASSLVGGPGANVLTF
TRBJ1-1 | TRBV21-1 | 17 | CASSRSPGTGMNTEAFF
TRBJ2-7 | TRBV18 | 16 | CASSPRTGVRTYEQYF
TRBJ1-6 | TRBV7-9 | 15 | CASSPPGLNNSPLHF
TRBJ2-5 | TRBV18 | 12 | CASSNQGETQYF
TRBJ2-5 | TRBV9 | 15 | CASSVGLAGEETQYF
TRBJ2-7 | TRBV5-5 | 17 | CASSLGIAGGSSYEQYF
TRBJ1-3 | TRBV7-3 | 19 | CASSLTVGDGRNPGNTIYF
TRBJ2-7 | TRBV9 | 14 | CASSVEGDSYEQYF
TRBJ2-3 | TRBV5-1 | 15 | CASSLAGTRENTQYF
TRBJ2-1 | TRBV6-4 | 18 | CASSPNHPREGLINEQFF
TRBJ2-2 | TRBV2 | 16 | CASSLSTSGSPGELFF
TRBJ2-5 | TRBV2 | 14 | CASDSSGSQGTQYF
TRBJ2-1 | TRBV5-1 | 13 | CASSLSLYNEQFF
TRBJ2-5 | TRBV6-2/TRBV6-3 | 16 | CASSQMDRGHRETQYF
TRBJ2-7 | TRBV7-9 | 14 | CASSLGKGSYEQYF
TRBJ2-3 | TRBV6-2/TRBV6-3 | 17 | CASSYRRGLAITDTQYF
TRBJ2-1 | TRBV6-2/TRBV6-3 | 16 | CASSGRDSGRAGEQFF
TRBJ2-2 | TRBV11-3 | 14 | CASSLDLSTGELFF
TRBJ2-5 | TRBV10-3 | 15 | CAISNQVGTWETQYF
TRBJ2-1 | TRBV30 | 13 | CASRLAGAHEQFF
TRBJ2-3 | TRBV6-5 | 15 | CASGPFGGSTDTQYF
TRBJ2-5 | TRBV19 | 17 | CASSTGLAVQRGETQYF
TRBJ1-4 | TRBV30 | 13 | CAWTTGVGEKLFF
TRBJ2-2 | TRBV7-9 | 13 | CASRQEPAGELFF
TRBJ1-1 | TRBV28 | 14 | CASSSVRRNTEAFF
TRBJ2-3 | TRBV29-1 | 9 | CSAPGTQYF
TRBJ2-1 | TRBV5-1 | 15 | CASSSLGVGGNEQFF
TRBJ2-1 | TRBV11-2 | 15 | CASSLELQTYNEQFF
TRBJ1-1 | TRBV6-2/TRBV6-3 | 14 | CASSYPRSGSEAFF
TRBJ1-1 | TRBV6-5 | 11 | CASNQGGEAFF